This T cell receptor (beta chain) was captured by sequencing in a study of shared clonotypes between healthy human individuals. Study as a whole: Participating donors consisted of a couple of women and three men aged 18 to 49.

The germline V gene has CDR1 SQVTM and CDR2 ANQGSEA. V was pared by 7 bases and J by 1 base, with 2 bases of the junction left unmatched. This CDR3 is built from 12 residues. Every donor was a Caucasian adult from Nashville, Tennessee. Authors' data handling: Filtering differed for immunoSEQ, which gave only junction sequences without quality scores. Generated by immunoSEQ multiplex PCR, the TCRdb table keeps only in-frame clones and is missing some. D and trimming come from the DNA, and the V and J calls and clone size come from that table. The profile shows about 1.4 million clones, roughly 96% of them singletons.

The gene calls are TRBV29-1 and TRBJ2-5; 8 bases fit TRBD1. This receptor was taken from a man aged 30-40 years in good health. Sequencing was carried out using naive CD4+ T cells sorted from blood. Subset denoted: CD45RA+ positively selected. The CDR3 protein is CSAGQGQETQYF. The CDR3 DNA sequence: TGCAGCGCCGGACAGGGCCAAGAGACCCAGTACTTC.